The rows below give T cell receptor beta chains drawn from one sample of a study of cytomegalovirus exposure and HLA in healthy donors. Clones were sequenced by immunoSEQ multiplex PCR, and TCRdb holds only the in-frame ones, with some missing. This sample has tens of thousands of clones, with around 80% found just once. What was sequenced was PBMCs. These TCRs come from a man between 45 and 60 years old in good health and CMV-seropositive. The conserved cysteine and the conserved F or W are not part of the CDR3 here. Each record gives: V gene, CDR3 length, CDR3 protein.

TRBV29-1 | 13 | SVDFTGPSNYGYT
TRBV7-3 | 11 | ASSRLTGTEAF
TRBV12-1 | 12 | ASSFGTGNYEQY
TRBV11-2 | 13 | ASSLAGLAGYEQY
TRBV7-2 | 14 | ASSSGVAGGQETQY
TRBV27 | 15 | ASSLGGRDREGYGYT
TRBV10-3 | 14 | AISESEGTGNSPLH
TRBV5-6 | 13 | ASKLSGSSYNEQF
TRBV7-8 | 10 | ASSLQGYEQY
TRBV19 | 12 | ASSIGQGNQPQH
TRBV5-1 | 13 | ASSPGTPPDYGYT
TRBV9 | 13 | ASSVRDSPGTEQF
TRBV28 | 12 | ASRLGTASYEQY
TRBV10-3 | 19 | AISGPRPGLAGVRFTGELF
TRBV6-1 | 13 | ASSGDRPPNYGYT
TRBV5-1 | 14 | ASSLAGQEMNTEAF
TRBV7-3 | 12 | ASSLRPGDREAF
TRBV9 | 15 | ASSVDLAGNPGNEQF
TRBV11-2 | 13 | ASSLVGAGTGELF
TRBV6-5 | 11 | ASSYDSSYEQY
TRBV5-1 | 13 | ASSLISSGRYEQF
TRBV5-6 | 14 | ASSLWTAATNEKLF
TRBV11-3 | 12 | ASSSGRENNEQF
TRBV7-3 | 11 | ASSLAGRETQY
TRBV27 | 16 | ATSLNPFRGPVNTEAF
TRBV19 | 10 | ASNRGQQPQH
TRBV6-5 | 13 | ASSSGGANTGELF
TRBV30 | 10 | AWRQFNQGYT
TRBV9 | 13 | ASSVDGHGNTEAF
TRBV12-2 | 12 | ASRLGGDPDTQY
TRBV28 | 12 | ASSLLGVKDEQY
TRBV25-1 | 16 | ASSDPVALEGLYNEQF
TRBV19 | 14 | ASSLGGGVAKNIQY
TRBV6-5 | 11 | ASGTGGGQPQH
TRBV5-4 | 13 | ASSSRHREGNEQF
TRBV5-6 | 12 | ASSTDRGPYEQY
TRBV30 | 14 | AWSRGGDPDNSPLH
TRBV2 | 9 | ASSTLAEQF
TRBV9 | 16 | ASSGRTGGELNTGELF
TRBV7-6 | 15 | ASSPLASGAITDTQY
TRBV6-1 | 11 | ASSPVAGYTIY
TRBV6-5 | 13 | ASSYVRSGANVLT